Listed below are T cell receptor beta chains from one sample, sequenced in a study of T cells in Graves' hyperthyroidism and ophthalmopathy. TCRdb recomputed calls from the multiplex PCR reads with MiXCR, one row per CDR3 protein. Of around 390,000 distinct CDR3 sequences listed, roughly 15% are singletons. Sequencing was carried out using blood. The receptor source for this set is a woman under 40 with Graves' ophthalmopathy. CDR3s leave out the opening cysteine and the closing phenylalanine or tryptophan. The order of the fields is CDR3 length, J gene, V gene, CDR3 protein.

10	TRBJ2-7	TRBV27	ASRGVAGEQY
13	TRBJ1-1	TRBV5-4	ASSHGTMEYTEAF
14	TRBJ2-3	TRBV3-1	ASSPGVAGPTDTQY
13	TRBJ2-7	TRBV7-3	ASSPDRDRIGEQY
10	TRBJ2-7	TRBV12-3/TRBV12-4	ASSNRGYEQY
15	TRBJ1-6	TRBV19	ASSRNRDSMVNSPLH
13	TRBJ2-3	TRBV20-1	SAIGGALSGDTQY
13	TRBJ1-1	TRBV5-1	ASSWTGQKNTEAF
12	TRBJ1-4	TRBV27	ASSPPGGNEKLF
11	TRBJ2-7	TRBV7-9	ASSNSGYYEQY
11	TRBJ2-1	TRBV29-1	SVARAGANEQF
10	TRBJ2-7	TRBV6-1	ASSGSGDEQY
15	TRBJ2-5	TRBV25-1	ASSESPRGGPQETQY
13	TRBJ1-4	TRBV6-2/TRBV6-3	ASSYVQGANEKLF
12	TRBJ2-1	TRBV6-1	ASRITSNAGQQF
14	TRBJ1-5	TRBV20-1	SASGGGRVSNQPQH
14	TRBJ1-4	TRBV15	ATSRDTGGFVEKLF
9	TRBJ2-3	TRBV2	ASSDLDTQY
13	TRBJ2-7	TRBV7-6	ASSAEDWSLDEQY
12	TRBJ2-1	TRBV24-1	ATQRGSSYNEQF
16	TRBJ1-1	TRBV29-1	SVAWRDSEVWANTEAF
10	TRBJ2-7	TRBV5-6	ASSVDRFEQY
11	TRBJ1-3	TRBV12-3/TRBV12-4	ASTPSSGNTIY
13	TRBJ1-1	TRBV6-1	ASSEYPRWNTEAF
13	TRBJ2-7	TRBV7-2	ASSFSGTLSYEQY
13	TRBJ2-3	TRBV7-9	ASSLLGQATDTQY
18	TRBJ1-5	TRBV20-1	SAENGPGTGKSVGNQPQH
15	TRBJ2-6	TRBV7-9	ASSLSDLGTGANVLT
13	TRBJ1-5	TRBV20-1	SARIRRLGNQPQH
12	TRBJ1-1	TRBV12-3/TRBV12-4	ASRSGAGGTEAF
11	TRBJ1-1	TRBV19	ASSRTGASEAF
12	TRBJ1-2	TRBV30	AWSVLTSNYGYT
13	TRBJ2-3	TRBV15	ATSRSRDITDTQY
10	TRBJ2-5	TRBV6-1	ASSLGQSTQY
13	TRBJ1-2	TRBV28	ASSWTGGANYGYT
11	TRBJ2-7	TRBV5-5	ASSFNPSYEQY
12	TRBJ2-7	TRBV2	ASRSNNLNYEQY
12	TRBJ1-1	TRBV19	ASSTGQVHAEAF
12	TRBJ1-1	TRBV11-2	ASSLDVRNTEAF
10	TRBJ2-1	TRBV6-1	ASSPQGDEQF
14	TRBJ2-1	TRBV7-3	ASSPGSPVITNEQF
11	TRBJ1-2	TRBV6-1	ASSEQVGYGYT
12	TRBJ2-7	TRBV20-1	SARDPAQVYEQY
15	TRBJ2-2	TRBV6-1	ASSHPGGGKNTGELV
14	TRBJ2-6	TRBV20-1	SARTFRSSGANVLT
12	TRBJ2-1	TRBV20-1	SALLAGVNNEQF
13	TRBJ1-5	TRBV28	ASSLYGGSNQPQH
12	TRBJ2-5	TRBV20-1	SAPPSRAQETQY
13	TRBJ2-3	TRBV6-1	ASHRTGLGADTQY
15	TRBJ2-1	TRBV30	AWTLGLAGDVYNEQF
11	TRBJ1-3	TRBV20-1	SARVTNRNTIY